A single TCR beta chain is shown here with its context. In the study's own analysis: Estimation of nucleated cell counts was performed using reference gene primer amplification. Data came from immunoSEQ multiplex PCR; TCRdb stores just in-frame clones and leaves some out. V, J and clone size reflect that table, while D and trimming were determined from the DNA. The data contain about 58,000 clones, approximately 92% of them singletons. The sample belongs to a study of blood T cell repertoires in COVID-19. In the study overall: Samples came from the United States, Italy and Spain, spanning acute and convalescent COVID-19. The cDNA or gDNA used as material had been derived from T cells, B-cell-depleted T cells, or PBMCs.

Sequenced material: peripheral blood. The source is a man in his fifties or sixties with active COVID-19.

CDR3 nucleotide sequence: TGCAGTGCTAGTGTAGGGGCCTACGAGCAGTACTTC. Its translation: CSASVGAYEQYF. V and J are TRBV20-1 and TRBJ2-7; a weak D match, TRBD1 (5 bases). V was clipped by 3 bases and J by 2 bases, with 8 bases between them. CDR1 and CDR2 from the germline V gene are DFQATT and SNEGSKA (reference sequence). This CDR3 has 12 residues.